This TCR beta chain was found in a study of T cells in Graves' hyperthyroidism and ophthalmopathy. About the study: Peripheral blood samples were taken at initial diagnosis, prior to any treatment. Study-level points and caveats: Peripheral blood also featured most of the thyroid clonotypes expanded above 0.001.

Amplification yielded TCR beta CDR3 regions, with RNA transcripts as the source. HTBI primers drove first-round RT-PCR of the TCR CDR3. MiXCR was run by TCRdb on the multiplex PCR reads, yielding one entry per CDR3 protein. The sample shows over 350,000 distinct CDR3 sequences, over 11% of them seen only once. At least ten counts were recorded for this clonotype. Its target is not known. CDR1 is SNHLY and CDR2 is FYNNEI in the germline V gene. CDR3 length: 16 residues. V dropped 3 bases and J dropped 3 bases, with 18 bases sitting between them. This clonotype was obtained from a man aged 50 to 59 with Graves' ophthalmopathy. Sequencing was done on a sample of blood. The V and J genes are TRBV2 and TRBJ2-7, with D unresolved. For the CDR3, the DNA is TGTGCCAGCAGTGATTTCTGGATGGGCAGGAGCTACGAGCAGTACTTC. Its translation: CASSDFWMGRSYEQYF.